A selection of T cell receptor beta chains follows, all from one sample in a study. MiXCR was run by TCRdb on the 5' RACE reads, yielding one entry per CDR3 protein. The sample comprises some 57,000 distinct CDR3 sequences, roughly 17% of which are singletons, and about 2.1% rests with the top ten. The sequencing sample was made of naive CD4+ T cells sorted from blood. The receptors shown here come from a female donor with breast cancer. Both conserved end residues are part of each CDR3. D genes are given only for firm matches. Some rows have no size entry. The others give once, few or many, or a class for an expanded clone.

TGTGCCAGCAGCGCCTATACAGATACGCAGTATTTT,CASSAYTDTQYF,many,TRBV7-2,TRBJ2-3,.
TGCGCCAGCAGCCAAGTCCCCAGGGTCTCCTATGGCTACACCTTC,CASSQVPRVSYGYTF,many,TRBV4-1,TRBJ1-2,.
TGTGCCAGCAGCTATGCAACTAATGAAAAACTGTTTTTT,CASSYATNEKLFF,.,TRBV28,TRBJ1-4,.
TGTGCCAGCAGCAATACAGGGGGAGCTGGAAACACCGTATATTTT,CASSNTGGAGNTVYF,.,TRBV7-9,TRBJ1-3,TRBD1
TGTGCCAGCAGCCCATGGGCGTATCCACCGAACACCGGGGAGCTGTTTTTT,CASSPWAYPPNTGELFF,.,TRBV12-3/TRBV12-4,TRBJ2-2,.
TGTGCCAGCAGCCCGGACGGAATTTTCGGGGAGCTGTTTTTT,CASSPDGIFGELFF,.,TRBV7-3,TRBJ2-2,.
TGTGCCAGCAGCTTGAAGGGAGCAGATACGCAGTATTTT,CASSLKGADTQYF,few,TRBV5-4,TRBJ2-3,.
TGCGCCAGCGGCTTTTCCACCAGCTCCTACAATGAGCAGTTCTTC,CASGFSTSSYNEQFF,.,TRBV5-1,TRBJ2-1,.
TGCAGTGCTCGAAGACTAGCGGGAGGGCTAGGGGAGCAGTACTTC,CSARRLAGGLGEQYF,many,TRBV20-1,TRBJ2-7,TRBD2
TGCAGCGCCCTCCCGACAGGGGGTTTACGAGAGACCCAGTACTTC,CSALPTGGLRETQYF,.,TRBV29-1,TRBJ2-5,TRBD1
TGTGCCAGCAGCTCGGAGGCCTACCAAAGGGTCGGGCAGTACTTC,CASSSEAYQRVGQYF,.,TRBV11-3,TRBJ2-7,.
TGTGCCAGCCGAAAGGACATTGTAGGCGTTTTACCCCTCCACTTT,CASRKDIVGVLPLHF,.,TRBV7-2,TRBJ1-6,.
TGTGCCACCGAGAGTAGGACTCGCCAAGAGACCCAGTACTTC,CATESRTRQETQYF,.,TRBV25-1,TRBJ2-5,.
TGTGCCAGCAGCGTAGCCGCGGAGAACACTGAAGCTTTCTTT,CASSVAAENTEAFF,few,TRBV9,TRBJ1-1,.
TGCGCCAGCAGCTTGGCGTGGAGAGGCACTGAAGCTTTCTTT,CASSLAWRGTEAFF,many,TRBV5-1,TRBJ1-1,.
TGTGCCAGCAGCGCAAACAAGGCGAGGGACTCCACAAGTCTTTTAACCTACGAGCAGTACTTC,CASSANKARDSTSLLTYEQYF,many,TRBV11-2,TRBJ2-7,.
TGTGCCAGCAGTTACTGGGGGAACACTGAAGCTTTCTTT,CASSYWGNTEAFF,few,TRBV6-5,TRBJ1-1,.
TGCAGCGTTGAAGGGCCAGGGGGGCCCGAGACCCAGTACTTC,CSVEGPGGPETQYF,many,TRBV29-1,TRBJ2-5,.
TGTGCCAGCAGCTTCAACAGGGGGCCTGGGGCCAACGTCCTGACTTTC,CASSFNRGPGANVLTF,few,TRBV7-9,TRBJ2-6,TRBD1
TGTGCCAGCAGTGACCCACTAGGCTACGAGCAGTACTTC,CASSDPLGYEQYF,.,TRBV25-1,TRBJ2-7,.
TGTGCCAGCAGCTTAATCTCCGAAGCCGGGGAGCGGTTTTTT,CASSLISEAGERFF,.,TRBV7-9,TRBJ2-2,.
TGTGCCAGCAGCCTTGGGGATTCACCCCTCCACTTT,CASSLGDSPLHF,few,TRBV11-3,TRBJ1-6,.
TGCAGTGCCGAAATAAGTGGTCAGCCCTTGGACGAGCAGTACTTC,CSAEISGQPLDEQYF,.,TRBV20-1,TRBJ2-7,.
TGTGCCAGCAGTCCCGGACAGCGCAATCAGCCCCAGCATTTT,CASSPGQRNQPQHF,.,TRBV12-3/TRBV12-4,TRBJ1-5,.
TGTGCCAGTACCAAGGACCGGCACGGTGAGCAGTACTTC,CASTKDRHGEQYF,.,TRBV19,TRBJ2-7,.
TGCGCCAGCAGCAGAACGGACAGGGACCAAGACGAGCAGTACTTC,CASSRTDRDQDEQYF,few,TRBV5-1,TRBJ2-7,TRBD1
TGTGCCAGCAGGCTACTCGGCAGGGGCCGCTCCTATAATTCACCCCTCCACTTT,CASRLLGRGRSYNSPLHF,.,TRBV12-3/TRBV12-4,TRBJ1-6,.
TGCGCCAGCAGCCCCCGGAGTTCCGCCTACAATGAGCAGTTCTTC,CASSPRSSAYNEQFF,.,TRBV5-1,TRBJ2-1,.
TGCGCCAGCAGCTTACAGGGGGGGAGCACTGAAGCTTTCTTT,CASSLQGGSTEAFF,.,TRBV5-1,TRBJ1-1,TRBD1
TGTGCCAGCAAAAGGGCCGGACCTCCCCAAGAGACCCAGTACTTC,CASKRAGPPQETQYF,few,TRBV25-1,TRBJ2-5,.
TGTGCCACCAGTGATACCACAGGGAAAGAGACCCAGTACTTC,CATSDTTGKETQYF,.,TRBV24-1,TRBJ2-5,.
TGTGCCAGCAGCTTAGCCCTAGCGGGAGGGTACGAGCAGTACTTC,CASSLALAGGYEQYF,few,TRBV7-2,TRBJ2-7,TRBD2
TGCGCCAGCAGCTTTCGGGACATTGGTTACAATGAGCAGTTCTTC,CASSFRDIGYNEQFF,.,TRBV5-1,TRBJ2-1,.
TGTGCCACCAGCAGAGATAGGGGCACAGATACGCAGTATTTT,CATSRDRGTDTQYF,few,TRBV15,TRBJ2-3,.
TGTGCCAGTCTAAAACAGGGGACGGAGGAGACCCAGTACTTC,CASLKQGTEETQYF,many,TRBV6-6,TRBJ2-5,TRBD1
TGTGCCAGCAGTGACGGACTAGCCTACAATGAGCAGTTCTTC,CASSDGLAYNEQFF,.,TRBV2,TRBJ2-1,TRBD2
TGTGCCAGCAGTTACCATCCCTCGCCCCAGCATTTT,CASSYHPSPQHF,few,TRBV6-2/TRBV6-3,TRBJ1-5,.